A selection of T cell receptor beta chains follows, all from one sample in a study of cytomegalovirus exposure and HLA in healthy donors. Assay used: immunoSEQ multiplex PCR; TCRdb lists only in-frame clones, some missing. The sample records 140,000 or so clones, 89% being singletons. What was sequenced was PBMCs. The receptors originated from a woman younger than 35 in good health and CMV-seropositive. CDR3s include the opening cysteine and the closing phenylalanine or tryptophan. The order of the fields is D gene, J gene, clone size, V gene, CDR3 protein, CDR3 DNA. A D gene is named only where the DNA matches it firmly. Size values are once, few and many counts, or a class for expanded clones, and some rows have none.

-,TRBJ2-7,-,TRBV18,CASSAGRLYEQYF,TGTGCCAGCTCAGCGGGACGGCTCTACGAGCAGTACTTC
TRBD1,TRBJ1-5,-,TRBV10-3,CATSQSGQGNQPQHF,TGTGCCACCTCCCAGTCGGGACAGGGAAATCAGCCCCAGCATTTT
-,TRBJ2-7,-,TRBV5-4,CASSLEGGSSYEQYF,TGTGCCAGCAGCTTGGAAGGGGGAAGCTCCTACGAGCAGTACTTC
-,TRBJ1-2,-,TRBV28,CASTLRGTVGGYTF,TGTGCCAGCACCCTCCGGGGAACTGTAGGTGGCTACACCTTC
-,TRBJ2-3,-,TRBV7-2,CASSPGGAPLTQYF,TGTGCCAGCAGCCCCGGGGGTGCTCCGCTTACGCAGTATTTT
TRBD2,TRBJ2-7,-,TRBV10-2,CASRATSGGPFPYEQYF,TGCGCCAGCAGGGCTACTAGCGGGGGCCCTTTCCCCTACGAGCAGTACTTC
-,TRBJ2-1,once,TRBV27,CASSLGQALYNEQFF,TGTGCCAGCAGTTTGGGCCAAGCTCTTTACAATGAGCAGTTCTTC
TRBD1,TRBJ2-7,-,TRBV19,CASSTTGTATYEQYF,TGTGCCAGTAGTACAACCGGGACAGCCACCTACGAGCAGTACTTC
TRBD1,TRBJ2-7,-,TRBV4-2,CASSQGPIGTGAYEQYF,TGTGCCAGCAGCCAAGGGCCGATCGGGACAGGGGCCTACGAGCAGTACTTC
TRBD1,TRBJ1-5,-,TRBV6-6,CASRGQGNQPQHF,TGTGCCAGCAGAGGACAGGGGAATCAGCCCCAGCATTTT
-,TRBJ2-7,once,TRBV5-6,CASSLGLSSTRQYF,TGTGCCAGCAGCTTGGGCCTAAGCTCTACGAGGCAGTACTTC
TRBD1,TRBJ1-1,-,TRBV7-3,CASSSRGTGTNTEAFF,TGTGCCAGCAGCTCCCGGGGGACAGGAACCAACACTGAAGCTTTCTTT
-,TRBJ2-3,-,TRBV7-6,CASSFEPGGRPDTQYF,TGTGCCAGCAGCTTTGAACCGGGGGGCCGTCCAGATACGCAGTATTTT
-,TRBJ2-7,-,TRBV18,CASSPTGTYEQYF,TGTGCCAGCTCACCCACCGGGACCTACGAGCAGTACTTC
TRBD2,TRBJ2-3,-,TRBV11-2,CASSLRLAPDTQYF,TGTGCCAGCAGCCTAAGACTAGCGCCAGATACGCAGTATTTT
-,TRBJ2-3,-,TRBV5-1,CASSLEGAATDTQYF,TGCGCCAGCAGCTTGGAAGGGGCGGCCACAGATACGCAGTATTTT
-,TRBJ1-1,-,TRBV5-1,CASSLAPGGNTEAFF,TGCGCCAGCAGCTTGGCCCCCGGGGGGAACACTGAAGCTTTCTTT
-,TRBJ1-3,-,TRBV28,CASTGAGNTIYF,TGTGCCAGCACAGGGGCTGGAAACACCATATATTTT
TRBD1,TRBJ2-7,once,TRBV30,CAWSGQGVDEGYSSYEQYF,TGTGCCTGGAGTGGACAGGGGGTAGATGAAGGTTATAGCTCCTACGAGCAGTACTTC
-,TRBJ2-1,-,TRBV5-4,CASSFQNEQFF,TGTGCCAGCAGCTTCCAAAATGAGCAGTTCTTC
-,TRBJ2-3,-,TRBV28,CASPPGVFGTDTQYF,TGTGCCAGTCCTCCAGGTGTTTTCGGCACAGATACGCAGTATTTT
-,TRBJ2-3,-,TRBV7-2,CASSSQVGGASTDTQYF,TGTGCCAGCAGCTCTCAAGTAGGGGGGGCCAGCACAGATACGCAGTATTTT
-,TRBJ2-2,-,TRBV6-1,CASSQNRDGELFF,TGTGCCAGCAGTCAAAACAGGGACGGGGAGCTGTTTTTT
-,TRBJ1-5,-,TRBV5-4,CATRQFNSNQPQHF,TGTGCCACCCGACAGTTTAATAGCAATCAGCCCCAGCATTTT
-,TRBJ1-5,-,TRBV6-5,CASSYRRDQPQHF,TGTGCCAGCAGTTACCGGAGGGATCAGCCCCAGCATTTT
-,TRBJ2-1,-,TRBV5-1,CASSLDWAGNEQFF,TGCGCCAGCAGCTTGGACTGGGCCGGCAATGAGCAGTTCTTC
-,TRBJ2-7,few,TRBV28,CASGGGAGGTYEQYF,TGTGCCAGCGGGGGCGGGGCAGGGGGTACCTACGAGCAGTACTTC
-,TRBJ2-2,-,TRBV11-2,CASSPTSNTGELFF,TGTGCCAGCAGCCCGACATCGAACACCGGGGAGCTGTTTTTT
-,TRBJ1-3,-,TRBV4-3,CASSQDDGPSSGNTIYF,TGCGCCAGCAGCCAAGATGATGGGCCGAGCTCTGGAAACACCATATATTTT
TRBD1,TRBJ1-1,once,TRBV18,CASSTDRGENTEAFF,TGTGCCAGCTCAACGGACAGGGGGGAGAACACTGAAGCTTTCTTT
TRBD2,TRBJ2-3,once,TRBV9,CASTLGLGRDTQYF,TGTGCCAGCACCCTGGGACTAGGGCGAGATACGCAGTATTTT
-,TRBJ2-2,-,TRBV14,CASSPNRLLTGELFF,TGTGCCAGCAGCCCCAATCGACTTCTTACCGGGGAGCTGTTTTTT
-,TRBJ1-1,-,TRBV23-1,CASSHLSGEVTEAFF,TGCGCCAGCAGTCACTTATCCGGGGAGGTCACTGAAGCTTTCTTT
TRBD2,TRBJ2-5,once,TRBV7-9,CASSPTSGGGQYF,TGTGCCAGCAGCCCGACTAGCGGTGGCGGTCAGTACTTC
TRBD1,TRBJ1-2,-,TRBV7-9,CASSLEGTGGYGYTF,TGTGCCAGCAGCTTGGAAGGGACAGGGGGCTATGGCTACACCTTC
TRBD1,TRBJ1-2,-,TRBV7-6,CASSLDPDRGPNTNYGYTF,TGTGCCAGCAGCTTAGACCCGGACAGGGGGCCCAATACTAACTATGGCTACACCTTC
-,TRBJ2-7,-,TRBV28,CASSSYGQARSYEQYF,TGTGCCAGCAGTTCTTATGGGCAGGCCCGGTCCTACGAGCAGTACTTC